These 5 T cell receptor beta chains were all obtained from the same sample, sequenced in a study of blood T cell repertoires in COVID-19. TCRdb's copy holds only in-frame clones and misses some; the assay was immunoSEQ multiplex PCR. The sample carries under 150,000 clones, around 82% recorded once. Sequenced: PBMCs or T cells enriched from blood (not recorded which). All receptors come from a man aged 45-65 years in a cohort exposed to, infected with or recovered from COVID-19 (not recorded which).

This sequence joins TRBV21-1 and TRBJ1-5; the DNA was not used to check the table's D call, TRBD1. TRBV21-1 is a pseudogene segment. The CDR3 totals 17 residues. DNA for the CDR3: TGTGCCAGCAGCACCCCGGATGTGAGGGGGAAGTATCAGCCCCAGCATTTT. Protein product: CASSTPDVRGKYQPQHF.

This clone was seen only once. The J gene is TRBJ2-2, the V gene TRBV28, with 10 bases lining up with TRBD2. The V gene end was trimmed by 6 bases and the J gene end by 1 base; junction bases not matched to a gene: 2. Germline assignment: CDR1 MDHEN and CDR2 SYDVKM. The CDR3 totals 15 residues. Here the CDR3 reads CASRRTSGNTGELFF. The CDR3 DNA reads TGTGCCAGCAGGCGGACTAGCGGGAACACCGGGGAGCTGTTTTTT.

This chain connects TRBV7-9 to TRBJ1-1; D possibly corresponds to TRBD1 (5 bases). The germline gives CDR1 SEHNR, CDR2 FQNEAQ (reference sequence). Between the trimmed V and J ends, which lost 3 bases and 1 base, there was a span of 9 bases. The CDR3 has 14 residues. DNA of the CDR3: TGTGCCAGCAGCTTGTTGCAGGGGAACACTGAAGCTTTCTTT. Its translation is CASSLLQGNTEAFF.

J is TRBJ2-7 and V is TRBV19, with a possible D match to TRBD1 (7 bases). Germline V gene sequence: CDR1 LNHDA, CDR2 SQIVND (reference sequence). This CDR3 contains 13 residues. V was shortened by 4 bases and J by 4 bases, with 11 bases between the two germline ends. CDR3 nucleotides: TGTGCCAGTAGTACAGGGGGGAGTTACGAGCAGTACTTC. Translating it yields CASSTGGSYEQYF.

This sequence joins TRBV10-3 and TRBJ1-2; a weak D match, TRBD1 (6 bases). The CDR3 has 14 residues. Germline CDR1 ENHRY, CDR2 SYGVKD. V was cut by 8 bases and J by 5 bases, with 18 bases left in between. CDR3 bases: TGTGCCATCTGGGACACGACCTCACATTATGGCTACACCTTC. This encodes CAIWDTTSHYGYTF.